Following are 14 T cell receptor beta chains from one sample sequenced in a study of shared clonotypes between healthy human individuals. The repertoire was sequenced with immunoSEQ multiplex PCR; TCRdb's copy has only in-frame clones and lacks some. This table holds approximately 2.3 million clones, more than 85% found once. Sequenced material: naive CD4+ T cells from PBMCs. Subset here: CD45RA+ positively selected. These receptors were obtained from a young man in good health. Some clones in this sample may be carry-over from other donors' samples.

The chain employs TRBV19 and TRBJ2-1; 8 bases line up with TRBD1. The ends lost 5 bases at V and 8 bases at J; junction bases unmatched: 8. This CDR3 has 14 residues. From germline, CDR1 is LNHDA and CDR2 SQIVND (reference sequence). CDR3 in amino acids: CASSSGQVGDEQFF. CDR3 nucleotide sequence: TGTGCCAGTAGTTCGGGACAGGTGGGGGATGAGCAGTTCTTC.

This chain links TRBV7-9 with TRBJ2-5; unclear D gene. CDR1 SEHNR and CDR2 FQNEAQ come from the germline V gene (reference sequence). Trimming shortened V by 2 bases and J by 0 bases, and 7 bases separated the two germline ends. The CDR3 extends over 14 amino acids. The CDR3 sequence: CASSLRANQETQYF. In DNA, the CDR3 is TGTGCCAGCAGCTTAAGGGCTAACCAAGAGACCCAGTACTTC.

CDR3 sequence (DNA): TGTGCCAGTAGATCGGTAACTAGCGGACCCTACGAGCAGTACTTC. This encodes CASRSVTSGPYEQYF. The chain couples TRBV19 to TRBJ2-7; 8 nucleotides line up with TRBD2. The CDR3 totals 15 residues. V was clipped by 6 bases and J by 2 bases; unmatched bases: 9. From germline, CDR1 is LNHDA and CDR2 SQIVND (reference sequence).

This chain uses TRBV4-3 with TRBJ2-3; D may be TRBD2 (5 bases). The germline V gene encodes CDR1 LGHNA and CDR2 YSLEER. V was clipped by 0 bases and J by 1 base, with 14 bases between them. The CDR3 is made up of 17 amino acids. CDR3 protein: CASSQDGRGSGTDTQYF. CDR3 nucleotide sequence: TGCGCCAGCAGCCAAGACGGCCGGGGATCCGGCACAGATACGCAGTATTTT.

With regard to this clone: The sample holds other DNA sequences that translate to the same CDR3. The CDR3 nucleotides read TGTGCCAGCAGCTCCCCCAGGGGGGGAAACACTGAAGCTTTCTTT. Translating it yields CASSSPRGGNTEAFF. The chain links TRBV5-4 to TRBJ1-1; 7 nucleotides line up with TRBD1. The CDR3 runs 15 residues. The V gene's germline CDR1 is SGHNT and CDR2 YYREEE (reference sequence). The V segment lost 3 bases and the J segment 2 bases; nucleotides outside the gene matches: 7.

The chain couples TRBV19 to TRBJ1-5, with a weak D call TRBD1 (5 bases). Trimming took off 9 bases at V and 1 base at J, with 13 bases between the two ends. The length of the CDR3 is 14 residues. Germline-derived CDR1 and CDR2 are LNHDA and SQIVND (reference sequence). CDR3 bases: TGTGCCAGCGGGGCTGTTTTAAGCAATCAGCCCCAGCATTTT. The encoded protein is CASGAVLSNQPQHF.

The rearrangement uses TRBV29-1 and TRBJ2-5; a weak D match, TRBD2 (5 bases). Trimming pared 1 base from V and 7 bases from J, leaving 13 bases between. The CDR3 totals 13 residues. Germline values: CDR1 SQVTM, CDR2 ANQGSEA. CDR3 residues: CSVEASLRGTQYF. The CDR3 nucleotides read TGCAGCGTTGAAGCCTCCCTTCGGGGGACCCAGTACTTC.

The sample holds a few counts of this clone. The V call is TRBV2, the J call TRBJ1-1; D remains unclear. The CDR3 covers 14 residues. Germline V gene sequence: CDR1 SNHLY, CDR2 FYNNEI. Trimming took off 8 bases at V and 0 bases at J, with 13 bases between the two ends. The CDR3 reads CASRWEGLNTEAFF. CDR3 nucleotide sequence: TGTGCCAGCCGTTGGGAGGGCCTGAACACTGAAGCTTTCTTT.

The chain couples TRBV19 to TRBJ2-2; D remains ambiguous. The germline V and J ends were trimmed by 5 bases and 5 bases, with 6 bases remaining between them. The germline CDR1 and CDR2 sequences are LNHDA and SQIVND (reference sequence). The CDR3 loop spans 12 amino acids. The CDR3 is CASSVSTGELFF. CDR3 in DNA: TGTGCCAGTAGTGTCAGTACCGGGGAGCTGTTTTTT. Looking up the rest from reference TRBV19 and TRBJ2-2 gives the full variable domain: DGGITQSPKYLFRKEGQNVTLSCEQNLNHDAMYWYRQDPGQGLRLIYYSQIVNDFQKGDIAEGYSVSREKKESFPLTVTSAQKNPTAFYLCASSVSTGELFFGEGSRLTVL.

Concerning this clone: Other DNA sequences in the same sample also yield this CDR3. The chain links TRBV29-1 to TRBJ1-2; TRBD1 might be the D (5 bases). Per germline, CDR1 SQVTM and CDR2 ANQGSEA. V was shortened by 4 bases and J by 5 bases, with 8 bases between the two germline ends. This CDR3 region has 11 residues. The CDR3 protein is CSVGGDYGYTF. CDR3 sequence (DNA): TGCAGCGTTGGGGGGGATTATGGCTACACCTTC.

The rearrangement links TRBV19 to TRBJ1-4, with D possibly matching TRBD1 (5 bases). V lost 4 bases to trimming and J lost 4 bases, with 10 bases between them. CDR1 is LNHDA and CDR2 is SQIVND in the germline V gene (reference sequence). This CDR3 is built from 14 residues. CDR3 protein: CASSTGQSNEKLFF. In DNA, the CDR3 is TGTGCCAGTAGTACAGGACAAAGTAATGAAAAACTGTTTTTT.

The CDR3 nucleotides read TGTGCCAGCAGCTTGGATGGCTGGGTGTACGAGCAGTACTTC. This translates into CASSLDGWVYEQYF. This chain connects TRBV5-4 to TRBJ2-7; no definite D call. The CDR3 sequence is 14 residues long. Germline V gene data show CDR1 as SGHNT and CDR2 as YYREEE (reference sequence). V lost 0 bases to trimming and J lost 4 bases, with 11 bases between them.

This chain joins TRBV27 and TRBJ2-7; 9 bases map to TRBD2. The CDR3 covers 16 residues. V shed 3 bases, J shed 4 bases, and the junction held 10 bases outside the gene matches. Germline-derived CDR1 and CDR2 are MNHEY and SMNVEV (reference sequence). In DNA, the CDR3 is TGTGCCAGCAGTTTTCTCCCGGGACTAGCCGGGTACGAGCAGTACTTC. It encodes CASSFLPGLAGYEQYF.

V is TRBV18 and J is TRBJ2-2; possible D gene TRBD1, 6 bases. Germline values: CDR1 KGHSH, CDR2 LQKENI. The CDR3 consists of 13 residues. V lost 6 bases, J lost 3 bases, and 8 bases lay in between. CDR3 sequence: CASSQGHTGELFF. The CDR3 coding sequence is TGTGCCAGCTCCCAGGGGCACACCGGGGAGCTGTTTTTT.